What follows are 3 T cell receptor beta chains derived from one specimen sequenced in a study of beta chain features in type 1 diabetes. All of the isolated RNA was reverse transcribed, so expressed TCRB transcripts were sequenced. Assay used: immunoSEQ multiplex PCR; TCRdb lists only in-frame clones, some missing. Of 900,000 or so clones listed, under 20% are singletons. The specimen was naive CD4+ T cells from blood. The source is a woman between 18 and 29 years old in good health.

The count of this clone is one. Here the CDR3 DNA reads TGTGCCAGCAGCTTAGCGCTTCCAGGGAGTAGGATGAACACTGAAGCTTTCTTT. It is translated as CASSLALPGSRMNTEAFF. J is TRBJ1-1 and V is TRBV7-9, with D tentatively TRBD1 (5 bases). There are 18 residues in the CDR3. Trimming stripped 0 bases from V and 0 bases from J, with 17 bases between. CDR1 is SEHNR, CDR2 FQNEAQ, per germline (reference sequence).

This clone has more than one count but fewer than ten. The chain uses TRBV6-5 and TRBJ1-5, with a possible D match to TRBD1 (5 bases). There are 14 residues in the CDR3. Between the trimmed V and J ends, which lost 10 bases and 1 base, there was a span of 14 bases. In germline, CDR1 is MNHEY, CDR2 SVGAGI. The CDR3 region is CATSDRDSNQPQHF. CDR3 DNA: TGTGCCACCAGCGACAGAGACAGCAATCAGCCCCAGCATTTT.

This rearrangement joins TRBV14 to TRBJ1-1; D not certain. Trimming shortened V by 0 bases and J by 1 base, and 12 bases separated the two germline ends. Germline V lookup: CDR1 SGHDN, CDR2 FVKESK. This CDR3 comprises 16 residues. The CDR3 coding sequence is TGTGCCAGCAGCCAAGACGGGGAGGGCGGGAACACTGAAGCTTTCTTT. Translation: CASSQDGEGGNTEAFF.